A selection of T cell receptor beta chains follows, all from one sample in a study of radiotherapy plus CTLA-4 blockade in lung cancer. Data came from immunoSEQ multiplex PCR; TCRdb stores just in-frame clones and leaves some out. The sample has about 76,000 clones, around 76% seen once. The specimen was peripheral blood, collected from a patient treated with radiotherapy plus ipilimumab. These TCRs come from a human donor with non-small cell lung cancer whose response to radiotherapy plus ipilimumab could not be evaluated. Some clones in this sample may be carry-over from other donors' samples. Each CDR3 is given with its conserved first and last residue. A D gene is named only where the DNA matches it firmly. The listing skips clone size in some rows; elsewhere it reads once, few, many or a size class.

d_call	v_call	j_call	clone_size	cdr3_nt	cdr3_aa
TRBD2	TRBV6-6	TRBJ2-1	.	TGTGCCAGCAGTTACGCCTGGACTAGCGGGGGGGCACAGTTCTTC	CASSYAWTSGGAQFF
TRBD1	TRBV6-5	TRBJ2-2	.	TGTGCCAGCAGTTGGACAGGGCCGAACACCGGGGAGCTGTTTTTT	CASSWTGPNTGELFF
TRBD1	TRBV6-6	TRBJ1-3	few	TGTGCCACGGTACCCCCGCCCAGGGGGTTAGGAGACACCATATATTTT	CATVPPPRGLGDTIYF
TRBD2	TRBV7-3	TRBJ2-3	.	TGTGCCAGCAGCCCTAGCGGGGGGGTCGCAGATACGCAGTATTTT	CASSPSGGVADTQYF
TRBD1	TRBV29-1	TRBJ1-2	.	TGCAGCGTTGGGCGGAAAGGGGGCGTGGATGGCTACACCTTC	CSVGRKGGVDGYTF
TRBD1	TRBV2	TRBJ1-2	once	TGTGCCAGCGGGACAGGCATAACCTATGGCTACACCTTC	CASGTGITYGYTF
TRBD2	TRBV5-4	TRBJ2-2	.	TGTGCCAGCAGCTTGGCCCTAGGACTAGCGGGGGGGATGAACACCGGGGAGCTGTTTTTT	CASSLALGLAGGMNTGELFF
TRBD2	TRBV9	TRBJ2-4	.	TGTGCCAGCAGCCCCCGGGGGGATGCCAAAAACATTCAGTACTTC	CASSPRGDAKNIQYF
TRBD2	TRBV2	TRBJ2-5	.	TGTGCCAGCAGTGCAAATGGACTAGCGGGGGGGGAAGAGACCCAGTACTTC	CASSANGLAGGEETQYF
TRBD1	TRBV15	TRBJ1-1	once	TGTGCCACCACCTTCGACAGGGGGGGCACTGAAGCTTTCTTT	CATTFDRGGTEAFF
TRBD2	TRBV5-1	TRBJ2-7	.	TGCGCCAGCAGCTTGGTTACTAGCGGAAGCTACGAGCAGTACTTC	CASSLVTSGSYEQYF
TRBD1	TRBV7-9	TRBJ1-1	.	TGTGCCAGCAGCACTTTGACAGGGGCCACTGAAGCTTTCTTT	CASSTLTGATEAFF
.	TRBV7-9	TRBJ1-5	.	TGTGCCAGCAGCCACGGCCCGGGGGCCCAGCATTTT	CASSHGPGAQHF
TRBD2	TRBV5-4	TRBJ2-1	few	TGTGCCAGCAGCTTTGGTAGCGGGGCCCAGACCGAGCAGTTCTTC	CASSFGSGAQTEQFF
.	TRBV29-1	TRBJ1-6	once	TGCAGCGTTGATCTGGGGGGGAGCCTCCACTTT	CSVDLGGSLHF
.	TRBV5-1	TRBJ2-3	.	TGCGCCAGCAGCTTGGACGGGGGCACAGATACGCAGTATTTT	CASSLDGGTDTQYF
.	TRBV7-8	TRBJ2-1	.	TGTGCCAGCACCCCCCTAGGGGTGTTGGATGAGCAGTTCTTC	CASTPLGVLDEQFF
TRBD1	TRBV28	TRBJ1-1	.	TGTGCCAGCAGTTTATCCGGGACAGCTATTGAAGCTTTCTTT	CASSLSGTAIEAFF
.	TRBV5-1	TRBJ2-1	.	TGCGCCAGCAGCCCTGTTGTAGAATCCTACAATGAGCAGTTCTTC	CASSPVVESYNEQFF
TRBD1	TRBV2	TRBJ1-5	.	TGTGCCAGCGTGGGACAGTACTCTCAGCCCCAGCATTTT	CASVGQYSQPQHF
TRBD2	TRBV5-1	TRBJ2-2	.	TGCGCCAGCTCTCTAGCGGGGAACACCGGGGAGCTGTTTTTT	CASSLAGNTGELFF
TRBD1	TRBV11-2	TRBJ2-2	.	TGTGCCAGCAGCTTGGACAGGGCGGCGATAAAGGAGCTGTTTTTT	CASSLDRAAIKELFF
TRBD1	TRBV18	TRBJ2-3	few	TGTGCCAGCTCACAGCCGGACAGGGGGACAGATACGCAGTATTTT	CASSQPDRGTDTQYF
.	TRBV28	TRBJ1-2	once	TGTGCCAGCAGTTTCCTCAGCGCATGGGTGTATGGCTACACCTTC	CASSFLSAWVYGYTF
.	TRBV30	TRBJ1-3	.	TGTGCCTGGAGTTCGGGGAGTGGAAACACCATATATTTT	CAWSSGSGNTIYF
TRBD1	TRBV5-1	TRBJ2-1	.	TGCGCCAGCAGCGAGACACAGGGGAACAATGAGCAGTTCTTC	CASSETQGNNEQFF
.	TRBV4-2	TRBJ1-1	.	TGTGCCAGCAGCCAAGAGTTTGGCAATGAAGCTTTCTTT	CASSQEFGNEAFF
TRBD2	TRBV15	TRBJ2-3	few	TGTGCCACCAGCAGTGGCACTAGCGGGGGTGGAGATACGCAGTATTTT	CATSSGTSGGGDTQYF
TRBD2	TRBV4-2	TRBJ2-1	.	TGTGCCAGCGCCACCGGGACTAGCGACCCCAATGAGCAGTTCTTC	CASATGTSDPNEQFF
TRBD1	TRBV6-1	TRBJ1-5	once	TGTGCCAGCAGTGAAGCCGACCCGGGACAGGGGAATTTT	CASSEADPGQGNF
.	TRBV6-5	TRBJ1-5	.	TGTGCCAGCAGGCTGACCCCAGGTGGCAATCAGCCCCAGCATTTT	CASRLTPGGNQPQHF
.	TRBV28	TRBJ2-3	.	TGTGCCAGCAGTTCCCCTGGGGCCCAAAGCACAGATACGCAGTATTTT	CASSSPGAQSTDTQYF
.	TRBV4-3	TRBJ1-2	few	TGCGCCAGCAGCCAGATGGTGACAGCTAACTATGGCTACACCTTC	CASSQMVTANYGYTF
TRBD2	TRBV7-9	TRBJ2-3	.	TGTGCCAGCAGCAGTAGCGGGGGGGCCCGTGATACGCAGTATTTT	CASSSSGGARDTQYF
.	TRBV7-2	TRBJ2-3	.	TGTGCCAGCAGCAACAGGATTTCTAGCACAGATACGCAGTATTTT	CASSNRISSTDTQYF
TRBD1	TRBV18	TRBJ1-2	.	TGTGCCAGCTCACCAGCCGCGGGACAGGGGGCGAGCTATGGCTACACCTTC	CASSPAAGQGASYGYTF
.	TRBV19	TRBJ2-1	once	TGTGCCAGTAGTATAAACGGTTACAATGAGCAGTTCTTC	CASSINGYNEQFF
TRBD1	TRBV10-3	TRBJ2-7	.	TGTGCCATCAGTATCCCGGGACAGGCGAACGAGCAGTACTTC	CAISIPGQANEQYF
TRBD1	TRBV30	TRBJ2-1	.	TGTGCCTGGAGTGGGACAGGGATGTCGGGTGAGCAGTTCTTC	CAWSGTGMSGEQFF
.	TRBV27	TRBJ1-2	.	TGTGCCAGCAGTTCCCTGGTAGACTATGGCTACACCTTC	CASSSLVDYGYTF
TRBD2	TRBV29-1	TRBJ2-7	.	TGCAGCGCCGCGGGACTAGGCTCGCCAAAGAATCCCTACGAGCAGTACTTC	CSAAGLGSPKNPYEQYF
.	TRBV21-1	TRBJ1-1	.	TGTGCCAGCAGCCTATGGAGGGTCAGTGAAGCTTTCTTT	CASSLWRVSEAFF
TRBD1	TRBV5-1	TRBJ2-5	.	TGCGCCAGCAGCTTGGATACAGGGGAAGAGACCCAGTACTTC	CASSLDTGEETQYF
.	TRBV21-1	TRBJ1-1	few	TGTGCCAGCAAAACAGGGGGCGTAGCTGAAGCTTTCTTT	CASKTGGVAEAFF
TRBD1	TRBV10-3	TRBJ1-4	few	TGTGCCATCAGCAGAGACAGGGGCACTGAAAAACTGTTTTTT	CAISRDRGTEKLFF
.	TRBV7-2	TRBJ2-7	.	TGTGCCAGCAGCTCCAGGGGTTCCGCCTACGAGCAGTACTTC	CASSSRGSAYEQYF
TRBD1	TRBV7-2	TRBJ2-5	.	TGTGCCAGCAGTATCGGGACAGGGTTACTCCAAGAGACCCAGTACTTC	CASSIGTGLLQETQYF
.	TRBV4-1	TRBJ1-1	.	TGCGCCAGCAGCCCCGGACAGTCCAACACTGAAGCTTTCTTT	CASSPGQSNTEAFF
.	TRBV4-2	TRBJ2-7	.	TGTGCCAGCAGCCGTTCCTGGGGGGAGACGTCCTACGAGCAGTACTTC	CASSRSWGETSYEQYF
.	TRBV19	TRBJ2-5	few	TGTGCCAGTAGTGTCGGGACTTCGAAGTACCAAGAGACCCAGTACTTC	CASSVGTSKYQETQYF
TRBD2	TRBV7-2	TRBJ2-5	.	TGTGCCAGCAGCTTAGGAGGTGGTAGCGGGCGGTACCAAGAGACCCAGTACTTC	CASSLGGGSGRYQETQYF
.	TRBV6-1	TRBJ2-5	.	TGTGCCAGCAGTTCAGGGAGTGGGGGGGGCGAGACCCAGTACTTC	CASSSGSGGGETQYF
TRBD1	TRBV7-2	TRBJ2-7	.	TGTGCCAGCAGCCCCAGTGGGCAAGACAGGGGTGGCTACGAGCAGTACTTC	CASSPSGQDRGGYEQYF
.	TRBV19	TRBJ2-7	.	TGTGCCAGTAGTATGTTAGGGGGCTACGAGCAGTACTTC	CASSMLGGYEQYF
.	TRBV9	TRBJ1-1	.	TGTGCCAGCAGCGTAGGATGGGGCACGGCTTTCTTT	CASSVGWGTAFF